This T cell receptor (beta chain) was captured in a study of cytomegalovirus exposure and HLA in healthy donors. Whole-study results and caveats: It has been reported that TCR beta sequences accurately predicted the HLA-A and HLA-B alleles of most subjects. In vitro checks showed that three CMV-associated chains really do target CMV antigens.

Regarding this clone: Its cognate antigen is unknown.

The PCR contained 60 Vbeta and 13 Jbeta primers. Data came from immunoSEQ multiplex PCR; TCRdb stores just in-frame clones and leaves some out. The sample carries some 140,000 clones, roughly 85% recorded once. The source is a man aged 35 to 55 in good health and CMV-seronegative. Source material: PBMCs.

The CDR3 bases are TGTGCCAGCAGCTCGTCCAAAAACATTCAGTACTTC. This sequence encodes CASSSSKNIQYF. V gene TRBV5-6 combines with J gene TRBJ2-4; D is undetermined. The CDR3 length is 12 residues. From germline, CDR1 is SGHDT and CDR2 YYEEEE. Trimming cost V 3 bases and J 2 bases, with 3 bases left between them.